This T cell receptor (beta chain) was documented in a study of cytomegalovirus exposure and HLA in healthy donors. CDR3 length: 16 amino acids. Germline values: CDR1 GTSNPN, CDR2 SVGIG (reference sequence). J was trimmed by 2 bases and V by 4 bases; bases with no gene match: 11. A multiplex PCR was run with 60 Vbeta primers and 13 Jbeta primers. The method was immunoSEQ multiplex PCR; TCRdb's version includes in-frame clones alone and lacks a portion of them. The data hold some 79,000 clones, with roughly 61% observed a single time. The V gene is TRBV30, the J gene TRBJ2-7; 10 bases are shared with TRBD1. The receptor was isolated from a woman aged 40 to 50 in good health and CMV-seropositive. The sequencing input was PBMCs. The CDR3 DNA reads TGTGCCTGGACTCCTCTGCCGGGACAGGGGCCCTACGAGCAGTACTTC. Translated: CAWTPLPGQGPYEQYF.